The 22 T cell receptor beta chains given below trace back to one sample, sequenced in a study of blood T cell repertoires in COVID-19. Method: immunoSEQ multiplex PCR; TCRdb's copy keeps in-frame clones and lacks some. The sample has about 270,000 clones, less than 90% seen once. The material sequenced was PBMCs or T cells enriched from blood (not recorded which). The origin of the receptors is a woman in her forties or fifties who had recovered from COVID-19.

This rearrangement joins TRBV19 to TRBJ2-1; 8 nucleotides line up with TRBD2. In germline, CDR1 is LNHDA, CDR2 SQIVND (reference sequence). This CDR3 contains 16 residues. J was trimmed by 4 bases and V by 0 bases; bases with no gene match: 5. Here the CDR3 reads CASSIDNGRAYNEQFF. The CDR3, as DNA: TGTGCCAGTAGTATAGATAACGGGAGGGCTTACAATGAGCAGTTCTTC.

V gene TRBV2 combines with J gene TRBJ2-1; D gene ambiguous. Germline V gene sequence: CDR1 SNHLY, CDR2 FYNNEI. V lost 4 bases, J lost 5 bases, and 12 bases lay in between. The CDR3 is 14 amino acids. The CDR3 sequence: CASSGSYTDNEQFF. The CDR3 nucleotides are TGTGCCAGCAGTGGGTCGTACACCGACAATGAGCAGTTCTTC. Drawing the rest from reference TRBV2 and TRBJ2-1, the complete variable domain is EPEVTQTPSHQVTQMGQEVILRCVPISNHLYFYWYRQILGQKVEFLVSFYNNEISEKSEIFDDQFSVERPDGSNFTLKIRSTKLEDSAMYFCASSGSYTDNEQFFGPGTRLTVL.

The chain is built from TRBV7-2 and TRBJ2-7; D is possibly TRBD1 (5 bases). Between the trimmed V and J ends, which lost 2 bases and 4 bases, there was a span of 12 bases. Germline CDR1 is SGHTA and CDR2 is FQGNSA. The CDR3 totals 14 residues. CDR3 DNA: TGTGCCAGCAGCTTAAGGGGCCAGTATTACGAGCAGTACTTC. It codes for CASSLRGQYYEQYF.

CDR3 region: CASTPPGGRAVEKLFF. CDR3 coding DNA: TGTGCCAGCACTCCTCCGGGAGGAAGGGCGGTCGAAAAACTGTTTTTT. V is TRBV2 and J is TRBJ1-4; D call uncertain. Trimming shortened V by 7 bases and J by 8 bases, and 23 bases separated the two germline ends. Germline assignment: CDR1 SNHLY and CDR2 FYNNEI. This CDR3 has 16 amino acids.

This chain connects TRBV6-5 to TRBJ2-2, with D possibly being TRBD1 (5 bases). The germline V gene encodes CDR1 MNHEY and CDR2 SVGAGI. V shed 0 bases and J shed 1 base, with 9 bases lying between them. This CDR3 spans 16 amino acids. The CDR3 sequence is CASSYSGQGNTGELFF. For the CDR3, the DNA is TGTGCCAGCAGTTACTCGGGGCAGGGGAACACCGGGGAGCTGTTTTTT.

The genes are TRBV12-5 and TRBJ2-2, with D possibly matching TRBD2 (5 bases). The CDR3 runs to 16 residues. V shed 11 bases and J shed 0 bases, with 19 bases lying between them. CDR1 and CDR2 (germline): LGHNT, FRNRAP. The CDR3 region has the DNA TGTGCTGGGAGAACGAGGTACGTCGCGAACACCGGGGAGCTGTTTTTT. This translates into CAGRTRYVANTGELFF.

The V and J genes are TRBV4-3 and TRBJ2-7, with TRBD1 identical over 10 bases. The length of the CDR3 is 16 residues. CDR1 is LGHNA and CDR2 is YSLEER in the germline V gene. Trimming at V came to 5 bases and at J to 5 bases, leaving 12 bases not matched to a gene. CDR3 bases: TGCGCCAGCAGCGCACATCCCGGGGACAGGGGTAACGAGCAGTACTTC. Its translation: CASSAHPGDRGNEQYF.

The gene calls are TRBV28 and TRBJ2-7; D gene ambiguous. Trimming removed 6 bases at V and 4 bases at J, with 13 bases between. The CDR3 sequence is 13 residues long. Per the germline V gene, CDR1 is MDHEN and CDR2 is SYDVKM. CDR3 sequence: CASRQHGGYEQYF. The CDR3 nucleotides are TGTGCCAGCAGACAACACGGCGGATACGAGCAGTACTTC.

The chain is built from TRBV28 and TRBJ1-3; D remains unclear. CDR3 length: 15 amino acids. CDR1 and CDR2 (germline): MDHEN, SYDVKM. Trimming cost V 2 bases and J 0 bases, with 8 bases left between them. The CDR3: CASSLVRSSGNTIYF. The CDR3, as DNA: TGTGCCAGCAGTTTAGTTAGGAGCTCTGGAAACACCATATATTTT.

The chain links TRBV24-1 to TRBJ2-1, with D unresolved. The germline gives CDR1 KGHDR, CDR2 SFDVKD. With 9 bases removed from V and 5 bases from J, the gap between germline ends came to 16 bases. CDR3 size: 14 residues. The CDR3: CATAPRSEHNEQFF. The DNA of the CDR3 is TGTGCCACCGCGCCGCGGAGCGAGCACAATGAGCAGTTCTTC.

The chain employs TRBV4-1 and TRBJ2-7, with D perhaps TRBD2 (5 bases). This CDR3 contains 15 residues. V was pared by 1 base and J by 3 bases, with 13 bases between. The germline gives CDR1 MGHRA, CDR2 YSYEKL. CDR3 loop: CASSQGHEGLYEQYF. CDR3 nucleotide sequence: TGCGCCAGCAGCCAAGGCCACGAGGGTCTCTACGAGCAGTACTTC.

The CDR3 nucleotides are TGTGCCAGTAGTATAAAGATTTCGGCGGGAGGGGGCACAGATACGCAGTATTTT. Its protein is CASSIKISAGGGTDTQYF. The chain recombines TRBV19 with TRBJ2-3; the match to TRBD2 covers 9 bases. CDR3 length: 18 amino acids. Germline lookup yields CDR1 LNHDA and CDR2 SQIVND (reference sequence). Losses at the gene ends were 2 bases for V and 1 base for J; bases not matched to a gene: 10.

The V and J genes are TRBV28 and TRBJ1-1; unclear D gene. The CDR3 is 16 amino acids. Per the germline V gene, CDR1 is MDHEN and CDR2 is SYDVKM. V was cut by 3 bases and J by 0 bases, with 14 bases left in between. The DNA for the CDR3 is TGTGCCAGCAGTTTCAGTTACGGGGAGGTGAACACTGAAGCTTTCTTT. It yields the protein CASSFSYGEVNTEAFF. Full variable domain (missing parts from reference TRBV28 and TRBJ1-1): DVKVTQSSRYLVKRTGEKVFLECVQDMDHENMFWYRQDPGLGLRLIYFSYDVKMKEKGDIPEGYSVSREKKERFSLILESASTNQTSMYLCASSFSYGEVNTEAFFGQGTRLTVV.

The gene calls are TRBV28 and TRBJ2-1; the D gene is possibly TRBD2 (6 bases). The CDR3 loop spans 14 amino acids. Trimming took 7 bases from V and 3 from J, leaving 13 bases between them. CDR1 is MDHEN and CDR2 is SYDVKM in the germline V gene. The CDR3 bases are TGTGCCAGCATGCCGGGAGCGGTCTACAATGAGCAGTTCTTC. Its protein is CASMPGAVYNEQFF.

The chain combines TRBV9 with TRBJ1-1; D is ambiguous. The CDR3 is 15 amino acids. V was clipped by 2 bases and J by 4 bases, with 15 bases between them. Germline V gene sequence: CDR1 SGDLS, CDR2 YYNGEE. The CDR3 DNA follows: TGTGCCAGCAGCGTCACCGGAGGGTTTGGCACTGAAGCTTTCTTT. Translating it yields CASSVTGGFGTEAFF.

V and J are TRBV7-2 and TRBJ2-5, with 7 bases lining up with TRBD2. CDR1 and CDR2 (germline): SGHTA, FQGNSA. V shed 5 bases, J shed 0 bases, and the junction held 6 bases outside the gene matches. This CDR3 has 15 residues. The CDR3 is CASSPGSGYQETQYF. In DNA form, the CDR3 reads TGTGCCAGCAGCCCAGGTAGCGGGTACCAAGAGACCCAGTACTTC.

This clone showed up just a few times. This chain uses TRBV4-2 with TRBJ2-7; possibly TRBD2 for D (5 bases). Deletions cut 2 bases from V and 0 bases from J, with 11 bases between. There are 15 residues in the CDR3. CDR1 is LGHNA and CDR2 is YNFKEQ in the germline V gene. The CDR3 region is CASSQTSASSYEQYF. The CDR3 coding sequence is TGTGCCAGCAGCCAAACTAGTGCGAGCTCCTACGAGCAGTACTTC.

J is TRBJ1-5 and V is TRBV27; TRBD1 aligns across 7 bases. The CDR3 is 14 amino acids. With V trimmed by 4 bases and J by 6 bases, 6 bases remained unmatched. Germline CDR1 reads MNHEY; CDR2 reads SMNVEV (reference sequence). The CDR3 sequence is CASSSQGQGQPQHF. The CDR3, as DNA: TGTGCCAGCAGTTCACAGGGGCAGGGTCAGCCCCAGCATTTT.

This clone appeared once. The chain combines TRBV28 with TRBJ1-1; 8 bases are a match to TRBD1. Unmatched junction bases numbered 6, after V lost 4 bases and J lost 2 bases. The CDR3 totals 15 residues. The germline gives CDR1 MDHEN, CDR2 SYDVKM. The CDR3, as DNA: TGTGCCAGCAGTTCCTCCGGGACAGGAAACACTGAAGCTTTCTTT. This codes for CASSSSGTGNTEAFF.

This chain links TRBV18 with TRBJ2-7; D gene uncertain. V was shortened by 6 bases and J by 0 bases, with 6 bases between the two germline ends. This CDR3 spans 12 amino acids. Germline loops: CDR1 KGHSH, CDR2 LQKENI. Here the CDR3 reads CASSPLSYEQYF. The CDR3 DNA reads TGTGCCAGCTCCCCTCTCTCCTACGAGCAGTACTTC.

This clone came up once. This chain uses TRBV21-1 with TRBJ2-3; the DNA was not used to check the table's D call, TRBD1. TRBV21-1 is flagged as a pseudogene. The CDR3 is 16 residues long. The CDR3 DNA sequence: TGTGCCAGCAGCAAATCTGCAGGGGGCAACACAGATACGCAGTATTTT. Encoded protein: CASSKSAGGNTDTQYF.

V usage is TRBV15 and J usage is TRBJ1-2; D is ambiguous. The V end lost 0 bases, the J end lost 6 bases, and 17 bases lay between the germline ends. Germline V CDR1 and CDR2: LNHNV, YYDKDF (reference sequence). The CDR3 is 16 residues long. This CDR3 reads CATSRDRSPERNGYTF. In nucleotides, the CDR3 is TGTGCCACCAGCAGAGATAGATCTCCAGAGCGAAATGGCTACACCTTC.